One sample yielded the 29 T cell receptor beta chains listed below, sequenced in a study of T cells after yellow fever vaccination. TCRdb processed the 5' RACE reads anew with MiXCR; each CDR3 protein has one entry. The table includes roughly 60,000 distinct CDR3 sequences, more than 5.5% detected once. Specimen: CD8+ T cells sorted from PBMCs, collected on the day of the first yellow fever vaccination. Receptor source: a man younger than 35 who received the YFV17D yellow fever vaccine.

This clonotype was observed at least ten times. This chain uses TRBV5-1 with TRBJ1-2; D not resolved. Trimming left V 2 bases short and J 4 bases short, with 9 bases between. CDR1 is SGHRS and CDR2 is YFSETQ in the germline V gene. The CDR3 spans 13 residues. CDR3 amino acids: CASSLRTGYGYTF. In DNA form, the CDR3 reads TGCGCCAGCAGCTTAAGGACGGGCTATGGCTACACCTTC.

This clonotype has a count of ten or more. This chain uses TRBV7-6 with TRBJ2-1, with D possibly TRBD1 on 6 matching bases. V dropped 3 bases and J dropped 4 bases, with 10 bases sitting between them. The CDR3 length is 14 residues. Germline CDR1 SGHVS, CDR2 FNYEAQ. The CDR3 bases are TGTGCCAGCAGCTTCGGGGACAAATACAATGAGCAGTTCTTC. Translation gives CASSFGDKYNEQFF.

V gene TRBV15 combines with J gene TRBJ2-1; D not resolved. Trimming removed 1 base at V and 4 bases at J, with 11 bases between. The CDR3 is 15 residues long. The germline CDR1 and CDR2 sequences are LNHNV and YYDKDF (reference sequence). CDR3 bases: TGTGCCACCAGCAGAGCCCAGGATCCATACAATGAGCAGTTCTTC. Amino acids: CATSRAQDPYNEQFF.

This clonotype has just a few counts. The rearrangement uses TRBV5-1 and TRBJ2-5, with 14 bases aligning to TRBD2. V shed 4 bases and J 7 bases; nucleotides not matched to a gene: 6. The CDR3 sequence is 15 residues long. The germline gives CDR1 SGHRS, CDR2 YFSETQ. CDR3 loop: CASSPTSGGAGTQYF. The CDR3 nucleotides read TGCGCCAGCAGCCCGACTAGCGGGGGGGCTGGGACCCAGTACTTC.

This clonotype was seen more than once but under ten times. The rearrangement joins TRBV27 to TRBJ1-5; a possible D gene is TRBD1 (6 bases). Germline V gene data show CDR1 as MNHEY and CDR2 as SMNVEV (reference sequence). V was trimmed by 1 base and J by 4 bases, leaving 17 bases between them. There are 17 residues in the CDR3. The CDR3 coding sequence is TGTGCCAGCAGTTTATGGTCCACGGGGGGGCTAAATCAGCCCCAGCATTTT. It translates to CASSLWSTGGLNQPQHF.

This clonotype was detected ten times or more. The chain links TRBV6-2 or TRBV6-3 to TRBJ2-3, with TRBD2 identical over 12 bases. The J segment lost 2 bases and the V segment lost 7 bases, leaving 16 bases of the junction unmatched. Looked up from germline, CDR1 is MNHEY and CDR2 is SVGEGT. The CDR3 spans 19 residues. The CDR3 is CASTRQTSGGNIITDTQYF. The CDR3 region has the DNA TGTGCCAGCACCCGCCAGACTAGCGGGGGAAACATTATCACAGATACGCAGTATTTT.

The rearrangement uses TRBV7-6 and TRBJ1-1, with D unresolved. CDR1 is SGHVS, CDR2 FNYEAQ, per germline. The CDR3 totals 13 residues. V lost 2 bases and J lost 4, with 8 bases in between. In DNA form, the CDR3 reads TGTGCCAGCAGCTTATACGGTAGCACTGAAGCTTTCTTT. Translated, it gives CASSLYGSTEAFF.

The sample holds many counts of this clonotype. The chain carries TRBV11-1 and TRBJ2-1; D not resolved. The CDR3 spans 17 residues. Germline CDR1 SGHAT, CDR2 FQDESV (reference sequence). Trimming took off 2 bases at V and 6 bases at J, with 20 bases between the two ends. The CDR3 region has the DNA TGTGCCAGCAGCTTACAGTCCCAGGTAGTGTGGGTCAATGAGCAGTTCTTC. This encodes CASSLQSQVVWVNEQFF.

This clonotype has at least ten counts. The chain joins TRBV7-2 to TRBJ2-1; no reliable D call. The CDR3 consists of 12 residues. V gave up 2 bases and J gave up 8 bases, with 7 bases separating them. Germline V gene data show CDR1 as SGHTA and CDR2 as FQGNSA. Written as DNA, the CDR3 is TGTGCCAGCAGCTTAAGGCGTCATGAGCAGTTCTTC. The encoded protein is CASSLRRHEQFF.

This clonotype has at least ten counts. The chain links TRBV5-5 to TRBJ1-1; D is ambiguous. CDR1 SGHKS and CDR2 YYEKEE come from the germline V gene (reference sequence). With 0 bases removed from V and 5 bases from J, the gap between germline ends came to 14 bases. This CDR3 has 15 amino acids. As DNA, the CDR3 is TGTGCCAGCAGCTTGGGGGCGCCCGGTGGTACTGAAGCTTTCTTT. Amino acid sequence: CASSLGAPGGTEAFF.

This clonotype was recorded a few times. This sequence joins TRBV19 and TRBJ2-7; 9 positions match TRBD1. Germline assignment: CDR1 LNHDA and CDR2 SQIVND (reference sequence). V shed 4 bases, J shed 7 bases, and the junction held 17 bases outside the gene matches. The length of the CDR3 is 17 residues. Written as DNA, the CDR3 is TGTGCCAGTAGTAACCCTGAATCCCGGGACAGGGTGGGTGAGCAGTACTTC. Its protein is CASSNPESRDRVGEQYF.

The rearrangement uses TRBV15 and TRBJ2-2, with 7 bases aligning to TRBD1. From germline, CDR1 is LNHNV and CDR2 YYDKDF (reference sequence). The CDR3 is 13 amino acids. Trimming at V came to 8 bases and at J to 0 bases, leaving 0 bases not matched to a gene. The CDR3 is CATGTANTGELFF. CDR3 bases: TGTGCCACCGGGACAGCGAACACCGGGGAGCTGTTTTTT.

This clonotype was observed many times. This chain connects TRBV5-4 to TRBJ2-5; 8 nucleotides line up with TRBD2. This CDR3 is 17 amino acids long. Germline CDR1 and CDR2: SGHNT and YYREEE (reference sequence). Losses at the gene ends were 3 bases for V and 2 bases for J; bases not matched to a gene: 12. The CDR3 region is CASSSAPAAGVQETQYF. Here the CDR3 DNA reads TGTGCCAGCAGCTCAGCCCCTGCAGCGGGGGTTCAAGAGACCCAGTACTTC.

This clonotype was counted a few times. V usage is TRBV6-1 and J usage is TRBJ2-1, with D possibly being TRBD2 (7 bases). The V end lost 7 bases, the J end lost 4 bases, and 14 bases lay between the germline ends. The germline V gene encodes CDR1 MNHNS and CDR2 SASEGT. This CDR3 has 14 residues. CDR3 residues: CASTEGRGYNEQFF. CDR3 coding DNA: TGTGCCAGCACAGAGGGGAGGGGGTACAATGAGCAGTTCTTC.

This clonotype was found many times. The chain joins TRBV20-1 to TRBJ1-1; the D gene is possibly TRBD1 (5 bases). Trimming removed 3 bases at V and 1 base at J, with 18 bases between. This CDR3 is 16 amino acids long. Germline values: CDR1 DFQATT, CDR2 SNEGSKA (reference sequence). As DNA, the CDR3 is TGCAGTGCTAGTTGGTGGGGGATTAGGAGGAACACTGAAGCTTTCTTT. Encoded protein: CSASWWGIRRNTEAFF.

Ten or more counts support this clonotype. The chain combines TRBV4-1 with TRBJ2-7; D may be TRBD1 (6 bases). This CDR3 is built from 14 residues. The V end lost 2 bases, the J end lost 2 bases, and 10 bases lay between the germline ends. CDR1 MGHRA and CDR2 YSYEKL come from the germline V gene. The CDR3 sequence is CASSQKAGAYEQYV. DNA of the CDR3: TGCGCCAGCAGCCAAAAGGCAGGGGCCTACGAGCAGTACGTC.

This clonotype was seen repeatedly, ten times or more. This rearrangement joins TRBV21-1 to TRBJ2-4. TRBV21-1 is assigned pseudogene status. This CDR3 has 21 amino acids. The CDR3, as DNA: TGTGCCAGCAGCAAAGTAGGGTACCACAGCCAAGCCCATATAGCCAAAAACATTCAGTACTTC. This codes for CASSKVGYHSQAHIAKNIQYF.

There are many counts of this clonotype. The chain combines TRBV4-3 with TRBJ2-2; TRBD2 aligns across 9 bases. Germline V CDR1 and CDR2: LGHNA, YSLEER. The CDR3 has 16 residues. V was pared by 5 bases and J by 3 bases, with 7 bases of the junction left unmatched. In DNA, the CDR3 is TGCGCCAGCAGCGAATTAGCGGGGGCTTACACCGGGGAGCTGTTTTTT. It yields the protein CASSELAGAYTGELFF.

This clonotype has more than one count but fewer than ten. This CDR3 reads CASSQDQGFTGELFF. The CDR3 DNA is TGCGCCAGCAGCCAAGATCAGGGTTTCACCGGGGAGCTGTTTTTT. The chain couples TRBV4-1 to TRBJ2-2, with D possibly TRBD1 on 5 matching bases. Trimming took 0 bases from V and 4 from J, leaving 9 bases between them. The V gene's germline CDR1 is MGHRA and CDR2 YSYEKL. The length of the CDR3 is 15 residues.

This clonotype appeared many times. The chain carries TRBV4-1 and TRBJ2-1; 8 nucleotides match TRBD2. The CDR3 covers 16 residues. Trimming removed 4 bases from V and 0 bases from J; junction bases left unmatched: 5. Germline values: CDR1 MGHRA, CDR2 YSYEKL. DNA of the CDR3: TGCGCCAGCAGCCGGGTTAGCGGGGCCTCCTACAATGAGCAGTTCTTC. This translates into CASSRVSGASYNEQFF.

This clonotype showed up many times. The chain is built from TRBV10-3 and TRBJ1-5, with 7 bases matching TRBD1. Germline V gene data show CDR1 as ENHRY and CDR2 as SYGVKD. The CDR3 is 13 residues long. V was clipped by 6 bases and J by 4 bases; unmatched bases: 3. CDR3 nucleotide sequence: TGTGCCATCAGGGAACAGGGGAATCAGCCCCAGCATTTT. Translating gives CAIREQGNQPQHF.

The chain is built from TRBV9 and TRBJ2-7; D might be TRBD1 (5 bases). The germline V gene has CDR1 SGDLS and CDR2 YYNGEE. Trimming left V 4 bases short and J 1 base short, with 12 bases between. This CDR3 is built from 14 residues. The CDR3 reads CASSSESGSYEQYF. In nucleotides, the CDR3 is TGTGCCAGCAGCTCCGAATCAGGGTCCTACGAGCAGTACTTC. Using reference TRBV9 and TRBJ2-7 for the parts outside the CDR3, the full variable domain is DSGVTQTPKHLITATGQRVTLRCSPRSGDLSVYWYQQSLDQGLQFLIQYYNGEERAKGNILERFSAQQFPDLHSELNLSSLELGDSALYFCASSSESGSYEQYFGPGTRLTVT.

This chain joins TRBV5-1 and TRBJ2-4, with D possibly being TRBD1 (6 bases). V was trimmed by 4 bases and J by 1 base, leaving 12 bases between them. Germline CDR1 SGHRS, CDR2 YFSETQ. The CDR3 length is 15 residues. The CDR3 bases are TGCGCCAGCAGCGACCAACAGGGTGCCAAAAACATTCAGTACTTC. Amino acid sequence: CASSDQQGAKNIQYF.

In this sample, this clonotype turned up a few times. The chain carries TRBV20-1 and TRBJ1-2; the match to TRBD1 covers 8 bases. Germline lookup yields CDR1 DFQATT and CDR2 SNEGSKA (reference sequence). V dropped 2 bases and J dropped 8; count of bases not matched to a gene: 4. CDR3 length: 12 amino acids. The CDR3 loop reads CSARRTGTGYTF. The CDR3 coding sequence is TGCAGTGCTAGAAGGACAGGGACCGGCTACACCTTC.

This clonotype was detected ten times or more. This CDR3 is CASSLGPPGRQDTGELFF. In DNA form, the CDR3 reads TGCGCCAGCAGCTTGGGCCCACCGGGACGGCAGGACACCGGGGAGCTGTTTTTT. The V call is TRBV5-1, the J call TRBJ2-2; D is perhaps TRBD1 or TRBD2 (5 bases each). There are 18 residues in the CDR3. CDR1 and CDR2 from the germline V gene are SGHRS and YFSETQ. Trimming removed 0 bases from V and 3 bases from J, with 18 bases in between.

This clonotype turned up a few times. The V gene is TRBV24-1, the J gene TRBJ2-7; 11 bases are shared with TRBD2. V lost 12 bases, J lost 2 bases, and 8 bases stayed unmatched. This CDR3 has 14 residues. The germline V gene encodes CDR1 KGHDR and CDR2 SFDVKD. The CDR3 is CASPSGGLTYEQYF. The DNA of the CDR3 is TGTGCCTCACCTAGCGGGGGGTTGACCTACGAGCAGTACTTC.

A few counts support this clonotype. This sequence joins TRBV6-1 and TRBJ2-3; 8 nucleotides agree with TRBD1. With 5 bases clipped from V and 4 bases from J, the junction kept 11 bases outside the gene matches. Germline assignment: CDR1 MNHNS and CDR2 SASEGT. This CDR3 spans 16 amino acids. CDR3 amino acids: CASSQGQAPAPDTQYF. DNA of the CDR3: TGTGCCAGCAGTCAGGGACAGGCCCCCGCGCCAGATACGCAGTATTTT.

The V and J genes are TRBV12-3 or TRBV12-4 and TRBJ2-3; 9 nucleotides match TRBD2. V lost 3 bases, J lost 2 bases, and 6 bases stayed unmatched. CDR3 size: 16 residues. The CDR3 spells CASSLAGGGVTDTQYF. CDR3 DNA: TGTGCCAGCAGTTTGGCGGGGGGGGGTGTCACAGATACGCAGTATTTT.

V gene TRBV12-3 or TRBV12-4 combines with J gene TRBJ2-1, with no clear D. Trimming cost V 10 bases and J 9 bases, with 16 bases left between them. This CDR3 comprises 12 residues. The CDR3 loop reads CANSPNILEQFF. The CDR3 DNA follows: TGTGCCAACAGCCCGAATATCCTTGAGCAGTTCTTC.